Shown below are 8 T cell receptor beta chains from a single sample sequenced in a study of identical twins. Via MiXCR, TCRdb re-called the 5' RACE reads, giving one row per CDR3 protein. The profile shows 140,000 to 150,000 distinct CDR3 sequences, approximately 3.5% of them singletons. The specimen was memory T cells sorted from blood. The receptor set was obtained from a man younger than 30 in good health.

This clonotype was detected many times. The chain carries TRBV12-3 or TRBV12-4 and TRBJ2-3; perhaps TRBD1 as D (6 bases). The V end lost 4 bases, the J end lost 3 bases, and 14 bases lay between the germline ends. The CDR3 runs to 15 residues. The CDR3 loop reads CASSYHRESTDTQYF. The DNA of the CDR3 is TGTGCCAGCAGTTACCACAGGGAATCGACAGATACGCAGTATTTT.

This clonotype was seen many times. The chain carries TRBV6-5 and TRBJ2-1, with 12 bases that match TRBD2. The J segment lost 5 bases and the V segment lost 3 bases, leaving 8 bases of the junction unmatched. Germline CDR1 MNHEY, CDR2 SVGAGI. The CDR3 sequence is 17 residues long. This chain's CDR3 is CASSYGIGLAGHNEQFF. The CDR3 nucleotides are TGTGCCAGCAGTTATGGGATCGGACTAGCGGGGCACAATGAGCAGTTCTTC.

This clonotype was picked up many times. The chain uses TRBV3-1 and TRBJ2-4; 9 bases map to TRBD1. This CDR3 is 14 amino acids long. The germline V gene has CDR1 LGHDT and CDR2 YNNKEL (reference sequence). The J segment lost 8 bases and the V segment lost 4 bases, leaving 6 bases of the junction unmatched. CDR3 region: CASSRQGVGYIQYF. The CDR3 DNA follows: TGTGCCAGCAGCCGACAGGGGGTGGGTTACATTCAGTACTTC.

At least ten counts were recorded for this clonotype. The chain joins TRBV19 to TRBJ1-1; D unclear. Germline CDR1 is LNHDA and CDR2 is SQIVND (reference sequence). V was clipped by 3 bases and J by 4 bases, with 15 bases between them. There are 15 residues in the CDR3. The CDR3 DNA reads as TGTGCCAGTAGTATTTCGGCAGCCTCGGGCACTGAAGCTTTCTTT. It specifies CASSISAASGTEAFF.

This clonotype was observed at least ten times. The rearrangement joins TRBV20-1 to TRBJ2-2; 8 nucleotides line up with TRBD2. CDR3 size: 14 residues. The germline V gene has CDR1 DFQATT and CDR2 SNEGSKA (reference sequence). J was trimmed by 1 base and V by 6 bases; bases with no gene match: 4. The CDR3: CSAGSGRNTGELFF. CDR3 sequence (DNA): TGCAGTGCCGGAAGCGGGAGGAACACCGGGGAGCTGTTTTTT.

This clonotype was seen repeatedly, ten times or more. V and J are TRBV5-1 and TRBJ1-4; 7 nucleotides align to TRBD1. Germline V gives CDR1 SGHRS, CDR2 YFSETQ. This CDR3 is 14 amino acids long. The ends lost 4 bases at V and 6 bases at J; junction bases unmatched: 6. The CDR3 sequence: CASSLDRADEKLFF. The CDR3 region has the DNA TGCGCCAGCAGCCTTGACAGGGCGGATGAAAAACTGTTTTTT.

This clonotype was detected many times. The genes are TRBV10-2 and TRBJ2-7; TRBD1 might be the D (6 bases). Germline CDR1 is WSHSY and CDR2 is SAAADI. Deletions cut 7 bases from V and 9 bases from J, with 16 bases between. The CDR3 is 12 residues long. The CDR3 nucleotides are TGCGCCAGCACACAGGGAGATGCGGGGCAGTACGTC. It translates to CASTQGDAGQYV.

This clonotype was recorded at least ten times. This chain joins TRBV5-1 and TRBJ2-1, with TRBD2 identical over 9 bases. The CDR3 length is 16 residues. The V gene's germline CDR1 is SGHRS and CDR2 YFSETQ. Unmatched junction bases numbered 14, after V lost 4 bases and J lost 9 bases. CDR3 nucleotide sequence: TGCGCCAGCAGCGTCCTTAGCGGGAGCAATTTCGGTGAGCAGTTCTTC. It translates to CASSVLSGSNFGEQFF.